This TCR beta chain was observed in a study of OX40 agonist ivuxolimab in advanced cancers. About the research overall: The eligibility criteria allowed prior anti-PD-1, anti-PD-L1 or anti-CTLA-4 therapy, and 40% had some. Three patients responded partially, comprising one with hepatocellular carcinoma and two with cutaneous melanoma. The study, taken as a whole, reports: The CD4+ and CD8+ T cells in the blood had expanded clonally by week 6 at 0.1 to 3.0 mg/kg. Clonal expansion in partial responders at 0.1-3.0 mg/kg ranked among the lowest.

On this clone: As yet, its antigen is unknown.

Trimming cost V 5 bases and J 10 bases, with 17 bases left between them. CDR3 length equals 13 residues. Germline V gene lookup returns CDR1 GTSNPN and CDR2 SVGIG (reference sequence). Sequenced by immunoSEQ multiplex PCR; TCRdb stores in-frame clones only, minus some. The data contain 65,000 to 80,000 clones, more than 90% of them singletons. The sequence was obtained from an adult with an advanced solid tumor such as melanoma, head and neck, liver or kidney cancer. Here the sequenced sample was CD4+ or CD8+ T cells sorted from blood, taken in a trial of the OX40 agonist ivuxolimab. The rearrangement links TRBV30 to TRBJ1-4; TRBD1 might be the D (5 bases). CDR3 amino acids: CAWGGASLGKLFF. The CDR3 region has the DNA TGTGCCTGGGGCGGGGCAAGCCTTGGAAAACTGTTTTTT.